These 5 T cell receptor beta chains came from one sample sequenced in a study of shared clonotypes between healthy human individuals. Profiled with immunoSEQ multiplex PCR; TCRdb holds only in-frame clones, not every one. This sample has about 2 million clones, with 85% to 95% found just once. CD45RO-negative cells were positively selected for CCR7, leaving out terminally differentiated effector memory CD45RA+ cells. The sample comprised naive CD8+ T cells sorted from blood. The source of these receptors is a man younger than 35 in good health.

As to this clone: The same CDR3 also results from other DNA sequences found in this sample. The V call is TRBV27, the J call TRBJ2-7; 8 bases line up with TRBD1. The CDR3 contains 14 residues. Germline CDR1 and CDR2: MNHEY and SMNVEV (reference sequence). V was pared by 2 bases and J by 2 bases, with 2 bases of the junction left unmatched. This chain's CDR3 is CASSLDRGTYEQYF. The CDR3 DNA follows: TGTGCCAGCAGTTTAGACAGGGGCACCTACGAGCAGTACTTC.

The chain joins TRBV4-1 to TRBJ2-1; the D gene is possibly TRBD2 (6 bases). This CDR3 has 16 amino acids. The V end lost 3 bases, the J end lost 6 bases, and 18 bases lay between the germline ends. Germline CDR1 reads MGHRA; CDR2 reads YSYEKL. Written as DNA, the CDR3 is TGCGCCAGCAGCCAGGACGGGGGACTCCGGGCCAATGAGCAGTTCTTC. Its protein is CASSQDGGLRANEQFF.

The genes are TRBV28 and TRBJ1-2; a weak D match, TRBD1 (5 bases). The CDR3 covers 17 residues. The V end was cut by 5 bases, the J end by 0 bases, with 19 bases between. CDR1 is MDHEN, CDR2 SYDVKM, per germline. CDR3 nucleotides: TGTGCCAGCAGTACCGGGACGCTAAAAAGAACTAACTATGGCTACACCTTC. Translation gives CASSTGTLKRTNYGYTF.

This chain uses TRBV6-1 with TRBJ1-1; D remains unclear. V shed 0 bases and J shed 1 base, with 6 bases lying between them. This CDR3 has 14 residues. Germline V gene data show CDR1 as MNHNS and CDR2 as SASEGT. CDR3 region: CASSEASGNTEAFF. DNA of the CDR3: TGTGCCAGCAGTGAAGCGTCGGGGAACACTGAAGCTTTCTTT.

With regard to this clone: The sample carries other DNA sequences with the same CDR3. This rearrangement joins TRBV27 to TRBJ2-1; TRBD2 matches 12 bases. The CDR3 length is 15 residues. Germline CDR1 reads MNHEY; CDR2 reads SMNVEV (reference sequence). With V trimmed by 3 bases and J by 5 bases, 2 bases remained unmatched. CDR3 coding DNA: TGTGCCAGCAGTTTTCTAGCGGGAGGGGACAATGAGCAGTTCTTC. This translates into CASSFLAGGDNEQFF.